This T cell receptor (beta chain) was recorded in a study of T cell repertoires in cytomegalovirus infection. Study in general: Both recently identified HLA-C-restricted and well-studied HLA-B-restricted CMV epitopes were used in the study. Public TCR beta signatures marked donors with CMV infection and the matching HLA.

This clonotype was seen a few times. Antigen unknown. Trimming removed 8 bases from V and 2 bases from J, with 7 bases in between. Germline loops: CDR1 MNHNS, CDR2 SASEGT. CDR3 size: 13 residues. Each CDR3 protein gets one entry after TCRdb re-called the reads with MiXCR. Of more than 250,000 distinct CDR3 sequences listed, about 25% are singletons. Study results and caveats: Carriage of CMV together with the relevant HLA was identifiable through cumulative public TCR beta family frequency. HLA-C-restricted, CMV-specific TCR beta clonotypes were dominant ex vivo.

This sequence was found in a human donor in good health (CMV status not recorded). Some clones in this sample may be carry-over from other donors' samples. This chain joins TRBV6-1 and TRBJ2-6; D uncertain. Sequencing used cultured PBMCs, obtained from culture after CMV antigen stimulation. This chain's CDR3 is CASDSTGANVLTF. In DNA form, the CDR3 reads TGTGCCAGCGACTCTACTGGGGCCAACGTCCTGACTTTC.